These T cell receptor beta chains were read from a single sample in a study of blood T cell repertoires in COVID-19. The protocol was immunoSEQ multiplex PCR, while the TCRdb copy is restricted to in-frame clones and leaves out a portion. The sample records around 200,000 clones, more than 70% being singletons. The sample consisted of peripheral blood. The origin of the receptors is a man aged 35-49 years with active or convalescent COVID-19. CDR3s include the opening cysteine and the closing phenylalanine or tryptophan. D genes are given only for firm matches. Where a row states a size, it is once, few, many or the class of an expanded clone; other rows omit it.

V,D,J,size,CDR3,DNA
TRBV30,-,TRBJ1-6,-,CAWSLETVNSPLHF,TGTGCCTGGAGTCTTGAGACAGTTAATTCACCCCTCCACTTT
TRBV3-1/TRBV3-2,-,TRBJ1-2,-,CASSQTGRDYGYTF,TGTGCCAGCAGCCAAACAGGGAGGGACTATGGCTACACCTTC
TRBV5-6,TRBD1,TRBJ2-2,-,CASSLEGGRGGELFF,TGTGCCAGCAGCTTGGAAGGGGGCCGTGGCGGGGAGCTGTTTTTT
TRBV18,TRBD1,TRBJ1-1,-,CASSGTGDTEAFF,TGTGCCAGCTCAGGGACAGGGGACACTGAAGCTTTCTTT
TRBV6-6,-,TRBJ2-3,-,CASSTEQGSAQYF,TGTGCCAGCAGTACCGAACAGGGCTCGGCGCAGTATTTT
TRBV30,TRBD1,TRBJ2-4,-,CAWSSGRGLKNIQYF,TGTGCCTGGAGTTCGGGCAGGGGGCTGAAAAACATTCAGTACTTC
TRBV7-2,-,TRBJ2-1,-,CASSLGSSLGEQFF,TGTGCCAGCAGCTTAGGGTCTAGCCTTGGTGAGCAGTTCTTC
TRBV19,TRBD1,TRBJ1-2,-,CASSVGDRASYGYTF,TGTGCCAGTAGTGTGGGGGACAGGGCTTCCTATGGCTACACCTTC
TRBV15,-,TRBJ1-4,-,CATSRDKWTAQNEKLFF,TGTGCCACCAGCAGAGATAAATGGACAGCTCAAAATGAAAAACTGTTTTTT
TRBV28,TRBD1,TRBJ2-3,-,CASRTGASTDTQYF,TGTGCCAGCAGGACAGGGGCCTCCACAGATACGCAGTATTTT
TRBV14,TRBD1,TRBJ1-2,few,CASSPEGQSRFSYGYTF,TGTGCCAGCAGCCCAGAGGGACAGTCACGATTTTCCTATGGCTACACCTTC
TRBV19,TRBD1,TRBJ1-2,-,CASSPRDRGLGYGYTF,TGTGCCAGTAGTCCCCGGGACAGGGGACTTGGCTATGGCTACACCTTC
TRBV7-9,TRBD1,TRBJ1-2,few,CASRAWGTGEYGYTF,TGTGCCAGCCGAGCTTGGGGGACAGGGGAGTACGGCTACACCTTC
TRBV28,-,TRBJ1-1,-,CASTAGGRRRSEAFF,TGTGCCAGCACTGCCGGGGGGCGTCGACGGTCTGAAGCTTTCTTT
TRBV6-6,-,TRBJ1-2,-,CASSVSTANYGYTF,TGTGCCAGCAGTGTTTCGACAGCGAACTATGGCTACACCTTC
TRBV19,TRBD1,TRBJ1-1,-,CASSRQDRVGTEAFF,TGTGCCAGTAGTAGGCAGGACAGGGTAGGGACTGAAGCTTTCTTT
TRBV19,TRBD1,TRBJ1-2,-,CASSPPGTGSGYTF,TGTGCCAGTAGTCCCCCCGGGACAGGGAGTGGCTACACCTTC
TRBV11-3,-,TRBJ1-2,-,CASSSPGGAYGYTF,TGTGCCAGCAGCTCCCCCGGCGGGGCCTATGGCTACACCTTC
TRBV4-1,TRBD2,TRBJ2-1,-,CASSLTTSGSYNEQFF,TGCGCCAGCAGCCTTACAACTAGCGGATCCTACAATGAGCAGTTCTTC
TRBV30,TRBD1,TRBJ1-5,once,CAWSTGVYQPQHF,TGTGCCTGGAGCACAGGGGTCTATCAGCCCCAGCATTTT
TRBV18,-,TRBJ2-1,-,CASSPVDRHNEQFF,TGTGCCAGCTCACCGGTAGACAGACACAATGAGCAGTTCTTC
TRBV19,-,TRBJ2-1,-,CASSSRQGGYNEQFF,TGTGCCAGTAGTTCCCGACAGGGAGGCTACAATGAGCAGTTCTTC
TRBV6-5,-,TRBJ1-2,once,CATMPSTGRYGYTF,TGTGCCACCATGCCCTCGACAGGACGATATGGCTACACCTTC
TRBV5-1,-,TRBJ1-2,-,CASSPDDRLYGYTF,TGCGCCAGCAGCCCTGATGACAGGCTCTATGGCTACACCTTC
TRBV4-1,TRBD1,TRBJ2-5,few,CASKGPQGAQYF,TGCGCCAGCAAGGGGCCTCAGGGGGCCCAGTACTTC
TRBV29-1,TRBD1,TRBJ1-1,-,CSVVRGAEAFF,TGCAGCGTTGTCAGGGGGGCTGAAGCTTTCTTT
TRBV6-2/TRBV6-3,TRBD1,TRBJ1-2,-,CASSYSMGQATNYGYTF,TGTGCCAGCAGTTACTCGATGGGACAGGCGACTAACTATGGCTACACCTTC
TRBV5-4,-,TRBJ1-1,-,CASSRGGETEAFF,TGTGCCAGCAGCCGGGGTGGTGAAACTGAAGCTTTCTTT
TRBV27,-,TRBJ1-2,-,CASTHRSGLDYGYTF,TGTGCCAGTACACACAGATCGGGACTGGATTATGGCTACACCTTC
TRBV14,-,TRBJ1-6,-,CASSRGGLYELNSPLHF,TGTGCCAGCAGCCGTGGGGGACTCTACGAGTTAAATTCACCCCTCCACTTT
TRBV29-1,TRBD1,TRBJ1-1,-,CSVNRGPMNTEAFF,TGCAGCGTAAACAGGGGTCCGATGAACACTGAAGCTTTCTTT
TRBV4-2,TRBD1,TRBJ2-5,-,CASSRGQVQETQYF,TGTGCCAGCAGCCGGGGACAGGTCCAAGAGACCCAGTACTTC
TRBV5-6,TRBD1,TRBJ1-2,-,CASSHRDREGYGYTF,TGTGCCAGCAGCCACCGGGACAGGGAGGGCTATGGCTACACCTTC
TRBV9,TRBD1,TRBJ1-2,-,CASSAHIQGSGYTF,TGTGCCAGCAGCGCCCATATACAGGGGTCTGGCTACACCTTC
TRBV7-2,-,TRBJ2-7,-,CASSMRTADYEQYF,TGTGCCAGCAGCATGAGGACAGCCGACTACGAGCAGTACTTC
TRBV11-2,-,TRBJ2-5,-,CASSFQWVGQQETQYF,TGTGCCAGCAGCTTTCAATGGGTAGGACAGCAAGAGACCCAGTACTTC
TRBV3-1/TRBV3-2,-,TRBJ2-7,-,CASSPDTNRGEQYF,TGTGCCAGCAGCCCCGACACCAACCGGGGCGAGCAGTACTTC
TRBV25-1,-,TRBJ1-4,-,CASSEYDRRNEKLFF,TGTGCCAGCAGTGAATATGACAGGCGTAATGAAAAACTGTTTTTT
TRBV30,TRBD1,TRBJ1-2,-,CAWTRTGAKNYGYTF,TGTGCCTGGACCCGGACAGGGGCAAAAAACTATGGCTACACCTTC
TRBV7-2,TRBD2,TRBJ2-1,-,CASSPRAGGGNEQFF,TGTGCCAGCAGCCCCCGAGCGGGGGGAGGGAATGAGCAGTTCTTC
TRBV6-5,-,TRBJ1-1,-,CASSYSRQFEAFF,TGTGCCAGCAGTTACTCAAGACAGTTTGAAGCTTTCTTT
TRBV6-5,-,TRBJ1-3,-,CASLGQGNTIYF,TGTGCCAGCTTGGGGCAGGGAAACACCATATATTTT
TRBV6-5,TRBD1,TRBJ1-1,-,CASVRDRSAEAFF,TGTGCCAGCGTCCGGGACAGGAGTGCGGAAGCTTTCTTT
TRBV2,-,TRBJ2-7,many,CASRTGVTYEQYF,TGTGCCAGCAGAACGGGAGTTACCTACGAGCAGTACTTC
TRBV7-8,-,TRBJ2-7,-,CASSLATMFGEQYF,TGTGCCAGCAGCTTAGCTACAATGTTTGGCGAGCAGTACTTC
TRBV9,-,TRBJ1-3,-,CASSTWGGSGNTIYF,TGTGCCAGCAGCACATGGGGGGGCTCTGGAAACACCATATATTTT
TRBV28,-,TRBJ2-7,-,CASSLGGQLYEQYF,TGTGCCAGCAGTTTAGGGGGACAACTCTACGAGCAGTACTTC
TRBV7-9,-,TRBJ1-5,-,CASSLEVGTRFRSNQPQHF,TGTGCCAGCAGCTTAGAGGTCGGGACAAGATTTAGAAGCAATCAGCCCCAGCATTTT
TRBV9,TRBD1,TRBJ1-6,-,CASSPQDRADNSPLHF,TGTGCCAGCAGCCCCCAGGACAGGGCGGATAATTCACCCCTCCACTTT
TRBV15,-,TRBJ2-2,-,CATSREYRSSGELFF,TGTGCCACCAGCAGAGAGTACAGGTCCTCCGGGGAGCTGTTTTTT
TRBV6-2/TRBV6-3,-,TRBJ1-2,-,CASSPGRLYGYTF,TGTGCCAGCAGTCCGGGAAGACTTTATGGCTACACCTTC
TRBV4-1,-,TRBJ1-1,-,CASSHGRGRDTPEAFF,TGCGCCAGCAGCCACGGGCGAGGCAGGGATACCCCTGAAGCTTTCTTT
TRBV6-5,TRBD1,TRBJ1-1,-,CASSDSDRGTEAFF,TGTGCCAGCAGTGACTCGGACAGGGGCACTGAAGCTTTCTTT
TRBV11-2,-,TRBJ1-6,-,CASSLAQGWSPLYF,TGTGCCAGCAGCTTAGCACAGGGCTGGTCACCCCTCTACTTT
TRBV5-6,-,TRBJ2-1,once,CASSLGPSVPEQFF,TGTGCCAGCAGCTTGGGACCTAGCGTGCCTGAGCAGTTCTTC
TRBV19,-,TRBJ1-4,-,CASRPPGEEKLFF,TGTGCCAGCCGACCGCCAGGCGAGGAAAAACTGTTTTTT
TRBV29-1,TRBD1,TRBJ1-1,-,CSVRTGENTEAFF,TGCAGCGTACGGACAGGGGAAAACACTGAAGCTTTCTTT
TRBV12-3/TRBV12-4,-,TRBJ2-7,-,CASSLTEHEQYF,TGTGCCAGCAGTTTAACGGAGCATGAGCAGTACTTC
TRBV5-1,TRBD1,TRBJ1-2,-,CASSLSGQGFYGYTF,TGCGCCAGCAGCTTGTCGGGACAGGGCTTCTATGGCTACACCTTC